These 29 T cell receptor beta chains came from one sample sequenced in a study of OX40 agonist ivuxolimab in advanced cancers. TCRdb's table, derived via immunoSEQ multiplex PCR, lists solely in-frame clones and lacks some. This sample has some 70,000 clones, with nearly 90% found just once. Material: CD4+ or CD8+ T cells sorted from blood, obtained in a trial of the OX40 agonist ivuxolimab. These receptors came from an adult with an advanced solid tumor such as melanoma, head and neck, liver or kidney cancer.

The gene calls are TRBV27 and TRBJ1-3; D is perhaps TRBD1 (5 bases). This CDR3 contains 16 residues. The ends were cut back, 6 bases at V and 0 bases at J, with 15 bases in the middle. Germline V gene lookup returns CDR1 MNHEY and CDR2 SMNVEV (reference sequence). The CDR3 loop is CASSQGPMSSGNTIYF. In nucleotides, the CDR3 is TGTGCCAGCAGCCAGGGACCTATGAGCTCTGGAAACACCATATATTTT.

The chain recombines TRBV15 with TRBJ2-5; perhaps TRBD1 as D (6 bases). This CDR3 spans 15 amino acids. Germline V gene sequence: CDR1 LNHNV, CDR2 YYDKDF (reference sequence). Trimming removed 0 bases at V and 5 bases at J, with 13 bases between. CDR3 nucleotides: TGTGCCACCAGCAGAGATCCGACAGGTGGGGAGACCCAGTACTTC. This sequence encodes CATSRDPTGGETQYF. Complete variable domain (other parts from reference TRBV15 and TRBJ2-5): DAMVIQNPRYQVTQFGKPVTLSCSQTLNHNVMYWYQQKSSQAPKLLFHYYDKDFNNEADTPDNFQSRRPNTSFCFLDIRSPGLGDTAMYLCATSRDPTGGETQYFGPGTRLLVL.

V usage is TRBV6-1 and J usage is TRBJ2-3; 8 bases match TRBD2. This CDR3 region has 14 residues. Trimming took 7 bases from V and 0 from J; bases not matched to a gene: 3. Per the germline V gene, CDR1 is MNHNS and CDR2 is SASEGT. For the CDR3, the DNA is TGTGCCAGCATGTCTAGCGGGAGCACAGATACGCAGTATTTT. Translated: CASMSSGSTDTQYF.

The chain joins TRBV6-5 to TRBJ2-5, with 11 nucleotides matching TRBD1. The germline gives CDR1 MNHEY, CDR2 SVGAGI. The CDR3 has 15 residues. Trimming removed 6 bases from V and 3 bases from J; junction bases left unmatched: 6. CDR3 nucleotide sequence: TGTGCCAGCAGCCCTCCGGGACAGGGGGAAGAGACCCAGTACTTC. Protein sequence: CASSPPGQGEETQYF.

This clone showed up just a few times. CDR3 amino acids: CASHGAGTSVGEQFF. CDR3 DNA: TGTGCCAGCCACGGCGCCGGGACTAGCGTAGGTGAGCAGTTCTTC. The chain links TRBV2 to TRBJ2-1; 10 bases match TRBD2. The CDR3 length is 15 residues. V gave up 8 bases and J gave up 9 bases; unmatched junction bases: 13. The V gene's germline CDR1 is SNHLY and CDR2 FYNNEI.

The V call is TRBV30, the J call TRBJ2-7; no clear D. Germline V lookup: CDR1 GTSNPN, CDR2 SVGIG (reference sequence). The CDR3 totals 13 residues. V was shortened by 3 bases and J by 2 bases, with 11 bases between the two germline ends. CDR3 loop: CAWRLTGTYEQYF. Here the CDR3 DNA reads TGTGCCTGGAGACTTACTGGAACCTACGAGCAGTACTTC.

V and J are TRBV29-1 and TRBJ2-7; tentatively, D is TRBD1 (5 bases). V was cut by 7 bases and J by 0 bases, with 16 bases left in between. Germline V gene sequence: CDR1 SQVTM, CDR2 ANQGSEA. This CDR3 contains 14 residues. CDR3 sequence (DNA): TGCAGCGCCCTGATGGCAGGGCGCTCCTACGAGCAGTACTTC. Translated: CSALMAGRSYEQYF.

The chain carries TRBV27 and TRBJ2-2, with 12 bases fitting TRBD1. The V and J ends lost 2 bases and 9 bases, in that order; junction bases with no gene match: 10. Germline assignment: CDR1 MNHEY and CDR2 SMNVEV (reference sequence). The CDR3 is 17 residues long. For the CDR3, the DNA is TGTGCCAGCAGTTTAAACCGGGACAGGGGGCGCCTCCGGGAGCTGTTTTTT. Translating gives CASSLNRDRGRLRELFF.

The chain has TRBV19 and TRBJ1-2; D possibly corresponds to TRBD1 (6 bases). This CDR3 region has 14 residues. CDR1 is LNHDA, CDR2 SQIVND, per germline (reference sequence). V was cut by 7 bases and J by 4 bases, with 16 bases left in between. The CDR3 region is CASTLNTGPYGYTF. For the CDR3, the DNA is TGTGCCAGTACCCTCAACACAGGGCCCTATGGCTACACCTTC.

The chain joins TRBV28 to TRBJ1-1; D possibly corresponds to TRBD1 (5 bases). The CDR3 runs to 12 residues. From germline, CDR1 is MDHEN and CDR2 SYDVKM. V shed 11 bases and J shed 1 base, with 11 bases lying between them. The CDR3 bases are TGTGCCTCAAGGGGCTGGAACACTGAAGCTTTCTTT. Its protein is CASRGWNTEAFF.

This chain joins TRBV4-1 and TRBJ2-2, with a weak D call TRBD1 (6 bases). Trimming cost V 3 bases and J 0 bases, with 8 bases left between them. CDR1 MGHRA and CDR2 YSYEKL come from the germline V gene. This CDR3 has 15 amino acids. The CDR3 DNA sequence: TGCGCCAGCAGCCATACAGGGTCGAACACCGGGGAGCTGTTTTTT. Protein sequence: CASSHTGSNTGELFF.

The rearrangement joins TRBV30 to TRBJ2-7; 7 nucleotides agree with TRBD1. The J segment lost 4 bases and the V segment lost 3 bases, leaving 6 bases of the junction unmatched. Germline CDR1 is GTSNPN and CDR2 is SVGIG (reference sequence). The length of the CDR3 is 13 residues. CDR3 DNA sequence: TGTGCCTGGAGAGGGGGCGCCGGATACGAGCAGTACTTC. It translates to CAWRGGAGYEQYF.

The chain joins TRBV5-1 to TRBJ2-7; 9 nucleotides line up with TRBD1. The germline V gene has CDR1 SGHRS and CDR2 YFSETQ. V lost 4 bases to trimming and J lost 0 bases; unmatched junction nucleotides: 5. The CDR3 has 15 amino acids. As DNA, the CDR3 is TGCGCCAGCAGCCCCGGGACAGGGAACTCCTACGAGCAGTACTTC. It yields the protein CASSPGTGNSYEQYF. Filled out from reference TRBV5-1 and TRBJ2-7, the complete variable domain reads KAGVTQTPRYLIKTRGQQVTLSCSPISGHRSVSWYQQTPGQGLQFLFEYFSETQRNKGNFPGRFSGRQFSNSRSEMNVSTLELGDSALYLCASSPGTGNSYEQYFGPGTRLTVT.

DNA of the CDR3: TGTGCCAGCAGCCCTACCGGAGACAGGCAGCCTAAAACCTTC. Its protein product is CASSPTGDRQPKTF. The chain combines TRBV11-3 with TRBJ1-2; D possibly corresponds to TRBD1 (6 bases). The CDR3 has 14 residues. V shed 5 bases and J shed 14 bases, with 24 bases lying between them. Germline values: CDR1 SGHNT, CDR2 YENEEA.

On this clone itself: The junction shows a germline mismatch at one end, possibly a read error. The chain joins TRBV4-3 to TRBJ2-3; D remains ambiguous. The germline gives CDR1 LGHNA, CDR2 YSLEER. The CDR3 contains 15 residues. CDR3 DNA sequence: TGCGCCAGCACCCAAGCCCCCTACGGCACAGATACGCAGTATTTT. It codes for CASTQAPYGTDTQYF.

V usage is TRBV7-2 and J usage is TRBJ2-1; 7 bases map to TRBD2. The germline gives CDR1 SGHTA, CDR2 FQGNSA. Unmatched junction bases numbered 6, after V lost 5 bases and J lost 2 bases. The CDR3 is 15 amino acids. The CDR3 DNA is TGTGCCAGCAGCAAGGACGCGGGGGCCTACAATGAGCAGTTCTTC. Its translation: CASSKDAGAYNEQFF. The full variable domain, with the rest looked up from reference TRBV7-2 and TRBJ2-1, is GAGVSQSPSNKVTEKGKDVELRCDPISGHTALYWYRQSLGQGLEFLIYFQGNSAPDKSGLPSDRFSAERTGGSVSTLTIQRTQQEDSAVYLCASSKDAGAYNEQFFGPGTRLTVL.

This clone has only a few counts. The chain has TRBV6-5 and TRBJ1-3; perhaps TRBD1 as D (6 bases). CDR1 is MNHEY and CDR2 is SVGAGI in the germline V gene. There are 15 residues in the CDR3. Between the trimmed V and J ends, which lost 7 bases and 0 bases, there was a span of 13 bases. The CDR3 is CASMDSFSSGNTIYF. The CDR3, as DNA: TGTGCCAGCATGGACAGCTTCAGCTCTGGAAACACCATATATTTT.

This chain links TRBV28 with TRBJ2-3; 8 bases line up with TRBD1. The length of the CDR3 is 15 residues. Germline CDR1 and CDR2: MDHEN and SYDVKM. The V gene end was trimmed by 8 bases and the J gene end by 3 bases; junction bases not matched to a gene: 10. CDR3 in DNA: TGTGCCAGCCATAAAGGACAGGGCAGAACAGATACGCAGTATTTT. Translating it yields CASHKGQGRTDTQYF.

The rearrangement uses TRBV28 and TRBJ1-3; weak D call: TRBD1 (6 bases). This CDR3 has 15 amino acids. Between the trimmed V and J ends, which lost 6 bases and 0 bases, there was a span of 12 bases. Germline V lookup: CDR1 MDHEN, CDR2 SYDVKM. CDR3 DNA: TGTGCCAGCAGAAGCCGGGACATCTCTGGAAACACCATATATTTT. Amino acid sequence: CASRSRDISGNTIYF.

The chain has TRBV15 and TRBJ1-1; maybe TRBD1 (6 bases). Germline V CDR1 and CDR2: LNHNV, YYDKDF (reference sequence). This CDR3 is built from 14 residues. Trimming took 0 bases from V and 5 from J, leaving 10 bases between them. The CDR3 bases are TGTGCCACCAGCAGAGAAGACAGGTGGACTGAAGCTTTCTTT. This encodes CATSREDRWTEAFF.

The chain employs TRBV15 and TRBJ2-5; D gene ambiguous. The CDR3 consists of 13 residues. Per germline, CDR1 LNHNV and CDR2 YYDKDF (reference sequence). V was cut by 5 bases and J by 5 bases, with 12 bases left in between. The CDR3 protein is CATSLRPLETQYF. The CDR3, as DNA: TGTGCCACCAGCTTGCGGCCCTTGGAGACCCAGTACTTC.

This chain joins TRBV6-5 and TRBJ1-1; 8 bases line up with TRBD1. J lost 8 bases, V lost 6 bases, and 2 bases had no gene match. The CDR3 has 11 amino acids. The germline CDR1 and CDR2 sequences are MNHEY and SVGAGI. The CDR3 DNA reads TGTGCCAGCAGCAACAGGGGGGAAGCTTTCTTT. Its translation is CASSNRGEAFF.

The V call is TRBV27, the J call TRBJ2-7; no definite D call. The CDR3 has 14 amino acids. V lost 2 bases and J 3 bases, leaving 11 bases between the germline ends. Germline CDR1 and CDR2: MNHEY and SMNVEV (reference sequence). The CDR3 region is CASSLRRTFYEQYF. The CDR3 DNA reads TGTGCCAGCAGTTTAAGACGGACCTTCTACGAGCAGTACTTC.

The CDR3 protein is CASRLGGNEQFF. CDR3 coding DNA: TGTGCCAGCCGCCTGGGAGGCAATGAGCAGTTCTTC. This chain uses TRBV7-9 with TRBJ2-1, with TRBD2 as a possible D gene (6 bases). This CDR3 is built from 12 residues. Germline V gene data show CDR1 as SEHNR and CDR2 as FQNEAQ (reference sequence). V was cut by 8 bases and J by 6 bases, with 11 bases left in between. Variable domain in full (rest from reference TRBV7-9 and TRBJ2-1): DTGVSQNPRHKITKRGQNVTFRCDPISEHNRLYWYRQTLGQGPEFLTYFQNEAQLEKSRLLSDRFSAERPKGSFSTLEIQRTEQGDSAMYLCASRLGGNEQFFGPGTRLTVL.

Remarks on this clone: Germline and junction disagree at one end, which may indicate a read error. V gene TRBV6-1 combines with J gene TRBJ1-2; D unclear. CDR3 length: 12 residues. CDR1 MNHNS and CDR2 SASEGT come from the germline V gene. CDR3 in amino acids: CASGEWDYGYTF. Written as DNA, the CDR3 is TGTGCCAGCGGTGAGTGGGACTATGGCTACACCTTC.

The chain joins TRBV7-2 to TRBJ2-1, with 7 positions matching TRBD2. The CDR3 runs to 15 residues. Germline CDR1 is SGHTA and CDR2 is FQGNSA. After removal of 5 bases from V and 9 bases from J, the junction contained 13 bases not matched to a gene. The CDR3 here is CASSLRESSFGEQFF. The CDR3 DNA reads TGTGCCAGCAGCCTGCGGGAGTCATCGTTTGGTGAGCAGTTCTTC.

The chain has TRBV6-6 and TRBJ1-4; D gene unclear. Germline assignment: CDR1 MNHNY and CDR2 SVGAGI (reference sequence). V lost 0 bases to trimming and J lost 7 bases, with 3 bases between them. The CDR3 loop spans 12 amino acids. CDR3 sequence (DNA): TGTGCCAGCAGTTACTCGGGTGAAAAACTGTTTTTT. It is translated as CASSYSGEKLFF.

CDR3 DNA sequence: TGTGCCAGCAGCCTGGAGGGGGTCATGGCCTACGAGCAGTACTTC. This gives the protein CASSLEGVMAYEQYF. The chain recombines TRBV28 with TRBJ2-7; either TRBD1 or TRBD2 may fit D (6 bases each). Trimming shortened V by 6 bases and J by 2 bases, and 17 bases separated the two germline ends. Germline V gene lookup returns CDR1 MDHEN and CDR2 SYDVKM. This CDR3 contains 15 residues.

The rearrangement joins TRBV9 to TRBJ2-2, with 11 bases fitting TRBD2. The ends lost 2 bases at V and 3 bases at J; junction bases unmatched: 3. CDR1 SGDLS and CDR2 YYNGEE come from the germline V gene. The CDR3 has 16 amino acids. The CDR3 DNA is TGTGCCAGCAGCGTTAGCGGGAGGGCCGACACCGGGGAGCTGTTTTTT. This encodes CASSVSGRADTGELFF.